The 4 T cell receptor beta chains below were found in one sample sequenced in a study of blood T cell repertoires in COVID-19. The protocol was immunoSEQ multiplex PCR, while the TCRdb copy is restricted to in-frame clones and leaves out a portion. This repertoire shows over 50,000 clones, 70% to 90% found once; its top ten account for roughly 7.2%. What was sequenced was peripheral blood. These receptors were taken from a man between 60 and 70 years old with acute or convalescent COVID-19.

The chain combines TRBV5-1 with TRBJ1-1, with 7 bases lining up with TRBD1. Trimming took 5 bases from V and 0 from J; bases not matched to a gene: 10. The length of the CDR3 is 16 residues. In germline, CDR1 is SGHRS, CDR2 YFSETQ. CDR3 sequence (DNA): TGCGCCAGCAGGTTAACAGGGGCGGGGATGAACACTGAAGCTTTCTTT. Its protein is CASRLTGAGMNTEAFF.

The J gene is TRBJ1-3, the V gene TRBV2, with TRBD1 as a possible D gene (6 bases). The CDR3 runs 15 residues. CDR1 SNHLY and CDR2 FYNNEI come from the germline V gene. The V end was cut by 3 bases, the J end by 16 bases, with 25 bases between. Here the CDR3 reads CASSDQQGRPAAQYF. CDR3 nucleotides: TGTGCCAGCAGTGATCAACAGGGAAGACCCGCGGCCCAGTATTTT. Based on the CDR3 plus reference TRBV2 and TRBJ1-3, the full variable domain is EPEVTQTPSHQVTQMGQEVILRCVPISNHLYFYWYRQILGQKVEFLVSFYNNEISEKSEIFDDQFSVERPDGSNFTLKIRSTKLEDSAMYFCASSDQQGRPAAQYFGEGSWLTVV.

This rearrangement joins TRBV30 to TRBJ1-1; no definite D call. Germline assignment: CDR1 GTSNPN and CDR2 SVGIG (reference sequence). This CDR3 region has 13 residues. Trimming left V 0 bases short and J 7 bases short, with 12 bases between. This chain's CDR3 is CAWSVDGPVEAFF. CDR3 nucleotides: TGTGCCTGGAGTGTAGATGGGCCGGTTGAAGCTTTCTTT.

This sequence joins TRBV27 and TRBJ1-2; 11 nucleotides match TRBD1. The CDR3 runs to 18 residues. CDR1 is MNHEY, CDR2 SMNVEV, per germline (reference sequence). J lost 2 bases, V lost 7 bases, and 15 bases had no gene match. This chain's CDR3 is CASTTRRGTGGINYGYTF. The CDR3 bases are TGTGCCAGCACAACTCGTCGGGGGACAGGGGGGATAAACTATGGCTACACCTTC.